These T cell receptor beta chains were read from a single sample in a study of cytomegalovirus exposure and HLA in healthy donors. Data came from immunoSEQ multiplex PCR; TCRdb stores just in-frame clones and leaves some out. With about 210,000 clones in the sample, the ten largest clones hold around 0.95%. Sequencing was carried out using PBMCs. Receptors originate from a woman in her 30s in good health and CMV-seropositive. Both conserved end residues are trimmed from each CDR3.

v_gene	j_gene	CDR3aa
TRBV5-4	TRBJ2-1	ASSPAGGRELDEQF
TRBV2	TRBJ1-1	ASREGGAYGTEAF
TRBV2	TRBJ1-6	ASRGQGSSPLH
TRBV6-1	TRBJ1-6	ASSEGDRGFSPLH
TRBV5-6	TRBJ2-1	ASSLGGLLYNEQF
TRBV19	TRBJ2-2	ASSLQGPGELF
TRBV2	TRBJ1-2	ASRRDYGYT
TRBV30	TRBJ1-3	AWSVGDTIY
TRBV28	TRBJ1-2	ASSLRGRNYGYT
TRBV10-1	TRBJ1-1	ASSVGGNAEAF
TRBV28	TRBJ2-1	ASSLHSGQF
TRBV29-1	TRBJ2-1	SVEGLAGDLNEQF
TRBV7-6	TRBJ1-3	ASSLAPGTGNTIY
TRBV11-2	TRBJ2-3	ASRPRGLEDTDTQY
TRBV5-4	TRBJ1-1	ASSLVGSARGAF
TRBV9	TRBJ1-6	ASSVGELSSPLH
TRBV7-8	TRBJ2-7	ASSFSGTGPYEQY